This is a list of T cell receptor beta chains from one sample in a study of shared clonotypes between healthy human individuals. Libraries were prepared by immunoSEQ multiplex PCR; TCRdb keeps only in-frame clonotypes and omits some of them. Here the sample spans some 2.1 million clones, roughly 94% being singletons. Sample: naive CD4+ T cells sorted from blood. The receptors come from a man between 18 and 35 years old in good health. CDR3s include the opening cysteine and the closing phenylalanine or tryptophan. The D gene is left open where the match is weak. Clone size is shown for a subset of rows, as once, few, many or a class of expanded clone.

D gene	V gene	clone size	J gene	CDR3 length	CDR3 protein	CDR3 DNA
-	TRBV13	-	TRBJ2-3	14	CASSPKSGPDTQYF	TGTGCCAGCAGCCCCAAATCCGGGCCAGATACGCAGTATTTT
-	TRBV28	-	TRBJ2-2	14	CASSFPGGTGELFF	TGTGCCAGCAGTTTTCCGGGCGGCACCGGGGAGCTGTTTTTT
-	TRBV5-8	-	TRBJ1-2	14	CASSRWEASYGYTF	TGTGCCAGCAGCAGGTGGGAGGCTTCATATGGCTACACCTTC
-	TRBV7-2	-	TRBJ2-1	15	CASSLAPSAHNEQFF	TGTGCCAGCAGCTTAGCCCCCTCGGCCCACAATGAGCAGTTCTTC
TRBD1	TRBV10-3	-	TRBJ1-2	14	CAISDGRGRHGYTF	TGTGCCATCAGTGATGGCAGGGGGAGACATGGCTACACCTTC
-	TRBV6-1	-	TRBJ2-7	14	CASLRAYDAYEQYF	TGTGCCAGCCTCAGGGCTTACGATGCCTACGAGCAGTACTTC
TRBD2	TRBV5-1	-	TRBJ2-7	19	CASSLGGASGAISPYEQYF	TGCGCCAGCAGCTTGGGAGGGGCTAGCGGGGCGATCTCCCCCTACGAGCAGTACTTC
-	TRBV10-2	-	TRBJ2-7	13	CASSVGPVYEQYF	TGCGCCAGCAGTGTCGGACCCGTCTACGAGCAGTACTTC
TRBD1	TRBV7-2	few	TRBJ1-2	14	CASSARTGDYGYTF	TGTGCCAGCAGTGCTCGGACAGGAGACTATGGCTACACCTTC
-	TRBV11-2	-	TRBJ2-7	14	CASSLFLGIYEQYF	TGTGCCAGCAGCTTATTTCTAGGGATCTACGAGCAGTACTTC
-	TRBV4-1	-	TRBJ1-6	14	CASSPSESNSPLHF	TGCGCCAGCAGCCCCTCCGAGTCAAATTCACCCCTCCACTTT
-	TRBV5-6	-	TRBJ2-2	16	CASSLAWGLGTGELFF	TGTGCCAGCAGCTTGGCCTGGGGGCTAGGCACCGGGGAGCTGTTTTTT
-	TRBV18	-	TRBJ2-7	12	CASSPGLSQQYF	TGTGCCAGCTCACCGGGACTCAGCCAGCAGTACTTC
TRBD2	TRBV5-6	-	TRBJ2-5	17	CASSLGLVSSGEETQYF	TGTGCCAGCAGCTTGGGGTTGGTTAGTAGCGGGGAAGAGACCCAGTACTTC
-	TRBV6-1	-	TRBJ2-1	13	CASSERVLDTEFF	TGTGCCAGCAGTGAAAGGGTACTAGATACGGAGTTCTTC
-	TRBV6-5	-	TRBJ2-5	13	CASSQGVQETQYF	TGTGCCAGCAGCCAGGGAGTTCAAGAGACCCAGTACTTC
-	TRBV5-1	-	TRBJ2-5	14	CASSLAQLEGTQYF	TGCGCCAGCAGCTTGGCACAATTAGAGGGGACCCAGTACTTC
TRBD1	TRBV28	-	TRBJ2-7	13	CASTTGGLYEQYF	TGTGCCAGCACCACAGGGGGCCTCTACGAGCAGTACTTC
-	TRBV5-1	-	TRBJ2-7	14	CASSLGRGGYEQYF	TGCGCCAGCAGCTTAGGCAGGGGCGGTTATGAGCAGTACTTC
TRBD1	TRBV6-5	-	TRBJ2-2	15	CASSSLTGFTGELFF	TGTGCCAGCAGTTCCCTGACAGGGTTCACCGGGGAGCTGTTTTTT
-	TRBV15	-	TRBJ2-5	15	CATSRARGAVETQYF	TGTGCCACCAGCAGAGCGAGGGGCGCGGTAGAGACCCAGTACTTC
TRBD1	TRBV19	-	TRBJ1-6	15	CASNLQGAGNSPLHF	TGTGCCAGTAATCTACAGGGGGCAGGGAATTCACCCCTCCACTTT
-	TRBV5-4	-	TRBJ2-1	13	CASSFDSSNEQFF	TGTGCCAGCAGCTTTGACTCAAGCAATGAGCAGTTCTTC
TRBD2	TRBV5-1	-	TRBJ2-5	15	CASSWGPTSEETQYF	TGCGCCAGCAGCTGGGGCCCGACTAGCGAGGAGACCCAGTACTTC
-	TRBV11-3	-	TRBJ2-3	14	CASSPGSSTDTQYF	TGTGCCAGCAGCCCAGGAAGTAGCACAGATACGCAGTATTTT
-	TRBV5-6	-	TRBJ2-3	13	CASSLSRADTQYF	TGTGCCAGCAGCTTGTCTCGTGCAGATACGCAGTATTTT
-	TRBV10-3	-	TRBJ2-7	12	CAISEQGYEQYF	TGTGCCATCAGTGAACAGGGTTACGAGCAGTACTTC
-	TRBV30	-	TRBJ1-2	13	CAWRVGGVYGYTF	TGTGCCTGGCGCGTGGGTGGAGTCTATGGCTACACCTTC
-	TRBV6-5	-	TRBJ1-6	15	CASSYSRVDNSPLHF	TGTGCCAGCAGTTACAGCAGGGTAGACAATTCACCCCTCCACTTT
TRBD2	TRBV7-2	-	TRBJ2-3	16	CASSLISLAVTDTQYF	TGTGCCAGCAGCTTAATATCACTAGCGGTTACAGATACGCAGTATTTT
-	TRBV6-6	once	TRBJ2-3	15	CASVRGEVVTDTQYF	TGTGCCAGCGTCAGGGGAGAGGTGGTGACAGATACGCAGTATTTT
-	TRBV30	many	TRBJ1-1	12	CAWTGSGTEAFF	TGTGCCTGGACAGGGTCGGGAACTGAAGCTTTCTTT
TRBD2	TRBV11-3	-	TRBJ2-3	17	CASSITYSGSDTDTQYF	TGTGCCAGCAGCATAACCTATAGCGGGAGCGACACAGATACGCAGTATTTT
-	TRBV5-4	-	TRBJ2-7	14	CASSLTGSSYEQYF	TGTGCCAGCAGCTTGACAGGGAGCTCCTACGAGCAGTACTTC
-	TRBV2	-	TRBJ1-1	11	CASSGDGKAFF	TGTGCCAGCAGTGGAGATGGAAAAGCTTTCTTT
-	TRBV19	few	TRBJ2-2	15	CASSRAGLNTGELVF	TGTGCCAGTAGTAGGGCAGGGCTGAACACCGGGGAGCTGGTTTTT
TRBD1	TRBV27	-	TRBJ2-2	16	CASSFNRGAATGELFF	TGTGCCAGCAGTTTTAACAGGGGCGCAGCCACCGGGGAGCTGTTTTTT
TRBD1	TRBV6-1	-	TRBJ2-7	14	CASNTGARADEQYF	TGTGCCAGCAATACAGGGGCCCGGGCGGACGAGCAGTACTTC
TRBD1	TRBV11-2	-	TRBJ2-7	15	CASSLVQAGGYEQYF	TGTGCCAGCAGCTTAGTTCAGGCAGGGGGCTACGAGCAGTACTTC
-	TRBV5-1	once	TRBJ2-6	16	CASSLVDSSGANVLTF	TGCGCCAGCAGCTTGGTAGACAGCTCTGGGGCCAACGTCCTGACTTTC
TRBD1	TRBV4-1	-	TRBJ2-3	17	CASRSRPTGVKGDTQYF	TGCGCCAGCAGGTCGCGACCGACAGGGGTCAAGGGGGATACGCAGTATTTT
-	TRBV5-1	-	TRBJ2-1	13	CASSLDMNNEQFF	TGCGCCAGCAGCTTGGATATGAACAATGAGCAGTTCTTC
-	TRBV5-1	-	TRBJ1-3	13	CASRRDIGNTIYF	TGCGCCAGTCGGAGGGACATCGGAAACACCATATATTTT
-	TRBV5-1	-	TRBJ2-5	14	CASSLVGQQETQYF	TGCGCCAGCAGCTTGGTCGGGCAGCAAGAGACCCAGTACTTC
TRBD2	TRBV6-1	-	TRBJ2-7	15	CASSGLADLSYEQYF	TGTGCCAGCAGTGGACTAGCGGACCTCTCCTACGAGCAGTACTTC
-	TRBV2	-	TRBJ1-3	16	CASSEQGFSSGNTIYF	TGTGCCAGCAGTGAACAGGGGTTCTCCTCTGGAAACACCATATATTTT
TRBD1	TRBV5-6	-	TRBJ2-5	15	CASRLSQGAWETQYF	TGTGCCAGCAGACTCTCCCAGGGGGCATGGGAGACCCAGTACTTC
-	TRBV6-1	few	TRBJ2-7	11	CASSQYYEQYF	TGTGCCAGCAGCCAGTATTACGAGCAGTACTTC
-	TRBV10-2	-	TRBJ2-1	13	CASRELQYNEQFF	TGCGCCAGCAGGGAGCTACAGTACAATGAGCAGTTCTTC
TRBD2	TRBV5-1	-	TRBJ2-1	15	CASSLGLAGYNEQFF	TGCGCCAGCAGCTTGGGACTAGCGGGGTACAATGAGCAGTTCTTC